This TCR beta chain was recovered during a study of tissue T cells after allogeneic stem cell transplantation. The time point is: mouse harvest day 14 after allogeneic transplant. Tail vein injection delivered 10^7 T-cell-depleted bone marrow cells and 10^6 splenic CD5+ T cells. Tissues came from B6→BALB/c major-mismatch GVHD mice at day 7 or 14. This clone has just a few counts. Antigen specificity is unknown. The listed genes are named as in mouse. The method was immunoSEQ multiplex PCR; TCRdb's version includes in-frame clones alone and lacks a portion of them. The sample comprises about 5,000 clones, 40% of which are singletons, and roughly 23% rests with the top ten. Findings and caveats of the study: Anatomically similar tissues had similar TCR repertoires within each patient. Motif-based clustering found tissue-specific repertoire signatures shared across patients, though few clones were shared. This small cohort was clinically heterogeneous, and sampling depth was a limitation.

Source material: gut tissue. This clonotype originated in a female BALB/c mouse given C57BL/6 T cells with graft-versus-host disease after an allogeneic hematopoietic cell transplant.

The CDR3 DNA, read in part, is TGTGCCAGCAGTTTGACTGGGGGGAGCTCCTATGAACAGTAC. Protein product: CASSLTGGSSYEQY. The entire CDR3 protein reads CASSLTGGSSYEQYF. This rearrangement joins TRBV3 to TRBJ2-7; 10 bases fit TRBD2. The read gets to within 1 residue of the CDR3 end, and the germline J gene fills in the rest. Germline assignment: CDR1 SNHLY and CDR2 FYNGKV (reference sequence). J lost 0 bases, V lost 6 bases, and 5 bases had no gene match. The CDR3 is made up of 15 amino acids.